The rows below give T cell receptor beta chains drawn from one sample of a study of cytomegalovirus exposure and HLA in healthy donors. The data were produced by immunoSEQ multiplex PCR, yet TCRdb's version contains in-frame clones alone and is incomplete. The repertoire includes 140,000 or so clones, about 87% of them detected once, and roughly 6.4% sits in the top ten. Input material: PBMCs. These receptors were collected from a young woman in good health and CMV-seropositive. Both conserved end residues are part of each CDR3. A D gene is named only where the DNA matches it firmly. The listing skips clone size in some rows; elsewhere it reads once, few, many or a size class.

j_call d_call clone_size v_call cdr3_nt cdr3_aa
TRBJ2-3 TRBD1 NA TRBV4-2 TGTGCCAGCCGCGCCCCCTTGACAGGGGGAATAGATACGCAGTATTTT CASRAPLTGGIDTQYF
TRBJ2-7 TRBD2 NA TRBV6-5 TGTGCCAGCAGATTCAAAGCGGGGGGCTCCTACGAGCAGTACTTC CASRFKAGGSYEQYF
TRBJ2-1 NA NA TRBV5-1 TGCGCCAGCAGCTTGTTGGGGGGGCTCAATGAGCAGTTCTTC CASSLLGGLNEQFF
TRBJ1-1 TRBD1 once TRBV28 TGTGCCAGCAGTTTCCACCAGGGGGGCGACACTGAAGCTTTCTTT CASSFHQGGDTEAFF
TRBJ1-1 NA NA TRBV18 TGTGCCAGCTCACCACCGACAGCCATGAACACTGAAGCTTTCTTT CASSPPTAMNTEAFF
TRBJ2-5 TRBD1 once TRBV18 TGTGCCAGCTCACCAAACTCAGGGGGACAAGAGACCCAGTACTTC CASSPNSGGQETQYF
TRBJ2-1 NA NA TRBV12-5 TGTGCTAGTGGTTCCGGGCAGGGGTTCTTCGATGAGCAGTTCTTC CASGSGQGFFDEQFF
TRBJ1-2 NA NA TRBV5-6 TGTGCCAGCAGCGCCGTCGTAGCTAACTATGGCTACACCTTC CASSAVVANYGYTF
TRBJ1-2 TRBD1 NA TRBV5-5 TGTGCCAGCAGTCGACCCGGACAGGGGGCCTATGGCTACACCTTC CASSRPGQGAYGYTF
TRBJ2-1 TRBD2 once TRBV15 TGTGCCACCAGCAGAGTGGGACTAGCGGGAGGGTTCTACAATGAGCAGTTCTTC CATSRVGLAGGFYNEQFF
TRBJ2-5 NA NA TRBV6-5 TGTGCCAGCAAGACGGGCCAAGAGACCCAGTACTTC CASKTGQETQYF
TRBJ1-6 NA NA TRBV7-9 TGTGCCAGCAGTGGACGGACTTCCTATAATTCACCCCTCCACTTT CASSGRTSYNSPLHF
TRBJ1-2 TRBD1 NA TRBV13 TGTGCCAGCAGCTTAGTGCGGCAGGGGGCAGGACGTGGCTACACCTTC CASSLVRQGAGRGYTF
TRBJ2-3 NA NA TRBV28 TGTGCCAGCAGTTTAGCGGGAAGCACAGATACGCAGTATTTT CASSLAGSTDTQYF
TRBJ2-3 TRBD2 NA TRBV2 TGTGCCAGCACAGGACTAGCCGGAGTGATAGATACGCAGTATTTT CASTGLAGVIDTQYF
TRBJ2-7 NA NA TRBV15 TGTGCCACCAGCAGAGATGGACTAATGGCCTACGAGCAGTACTTC CATSRDGLMAYEQYF
TRBJ1-2 NA NA TRBV7-2 TGTGCCAGCAGCTTAGCCCAGGGAGGAGGCTATGGCTACACCTTC CASSLAQGGGYGYTF
TRBJ1-5 NA NA TRBV27 TGTGCCAGCAGTTCTTATAGCAATCAGCCCCAGCATTTT CASSSYSNQPQHF
TRBJ2-2 NA NA TRBV6-4 TGTGCCAGCAGTGAGCAGGGGCAAACCGGGGAGCTGTTTTTT CASSEQGQTGELFF
TRBJ2-3 NA NA TRBV14 TGTGCCAGCAGCCGTAGTTGGGCATCTGATACGCAGTATTTT CASSRSWASDTQYF
TRBJ2-7 NA NA TRBV5-4 TGTGCCAGCAGCTCCCCCGGCGGCTACTACGAGCAGTACTTC CASSSPGGYYEQYF
TRBJ2-1 TRBD2 once TRBV7-9 TGTGCCAGCAGCTTTAGCGGGGGTTTGGATGAGCAGTTCTTC CASSFSGGLDEQFF
TRBJ1-2 NA NA TRBV28 TGTGCCACCCAGGGCTTAGGCTATGGCTACACCTTC CATQGLGYGYTF
TRBJ2-5 TRBD1 NA TRBV2 TGTGCCAGCAGAACAGGGGGCGGGACCCAGTACTTC CASRTGGGTQYF
TRBJ1-6 NA NA TRBV5-1 TGCGCCAGCAGCTTGGTCGACAGCAATTCACCCCTCCACTTT CASSLVDSNSPLHF
TRBJ2-3 TRBD2 NA TRBV28 TGTGCCAGCGGCGCTAGCGGGAGGGCCGAGTATACGCAGTATTTT CASGASGRAEYTQYF
TRBJ2-3 NA NA TRBV5-1 TGCGCCAGCGTCCCCTCCCCAGGGGAAACAGATACGCAGTATTTT CASVPSPGETDTQYF
TRBJ2-1 TRBD2 NA TRBV28 TGTGCCAGCAGTCGGACTAGCGGGAGCTACAATGAGCAGTTCTTC CASSRTSGSYNEQFF
TRBJ2-1 NA NA TRBV5-1 TGCGCCAGCAGCTTGGTGCAGGGAGGCGATGAGCAGTTCTTC CASSLVQGGDEQFF
TRBJ2-1 TRBD2 NA TRBV28 TGTGCCAGCAGTTTAAGGCGGGGGGGCCACAATGAGCAGTTCTTC CASSLRRGGHNEQFF
TRBJ2-2 NA NA TRBV7-6 TGTGCCAGCAGCTTAAGGGTCCAGGGTAACGGGGAGCTGTTTTTT CASSLRVQGNGELFF
TRBJ2-2 TRBD1 NA TRBV7-6 TGTGCCAGCAGCTTAGTAGTGCCGGACAGGGGGTACACCGGGGAGCTGTTTTTT CASSLVVPDRGYTGELFF
TRBJ1-1 TRBD1 once TRBV5-4 TGTGCCAGCAGAGTAGGGGGCAGGATGAACACTGAAGCTTTCTTT CASRVGGRMNTEAFF
TRBJ2-7 TRBD2 NA TRBV7-2 TGTGCCAGCAGCTCCAGTAGCGGGAGTAGTTCCTACGAGCAGTACTTC CASSSSSGSSSYEQYF
TRBJ2-7 TRBD2 NA TRBV4-1 TGCGCCAGCAGCTCCCTCCCGACTAGCGGGAGCTCCTACGAGCAGTACTTC CASSSLPTSGSSYEQYF
TRBJ2-6 NA NA TRBV6-1 TGTGCCAGCAGCCTACTTAGCCTTGGGGCCAACGTCCTGACTTTC CASSLLSLGANVLTF
TRBJ2-7 TRBD2 many TRBV2 TGTGCCACCCAGACTAGCGGGAGGGAGCAGTACTTC CATQTSGREQYF
TRBJ2-5 TRBD1 NA TRBV5-6 TGTGCCAGCAGCACCGGGACAGGGCAGACCCAGTACTTC CASSTGTGQTQYF
TRBJ2-2 NA NA TRBV7-2 TGTGCCAGCAGCTTAGGGCCTTCGGGCGGGGAGCTGTTTTTT CASSLGPSGGELFF
TRBJ2-2 NA NA TRBV7-6 TGTGCCAGCAGCTTAGTGGAAAGGGGGGGTCCGGGCACCGGGGAGCTGTTTTTT CASSLVERGGPGTGELFF
TRBJ1-2 TRBD1 NA TRBV18 TGTGCCAGCTCGCAGGCAGGGGGCTCGGGAGGCTACACCTTC CASSQAGGSGGYTF
TRBJ2-3 NA NA TRBV27 TGTGCCACCCTTCCGGACTGGTCGATCACAGATACGCAGTATTTT CATLPDWSITDTQYF